Each of the 13 T cell receptor beta chains below was sequenced from the same sample in a study of blood T cell dynamics during melanoma immunotherapy. The repertoire was sequenced with immunoSEQ multiplex PCR; TCRdb's copy has only in-frame clones and lacks some. Of about 22,000 clones in the sample, roughly 86% were seen once. Time point meaning: pre-treatment baseline. Here the sequenced sample was blood, taken from a patient treated with checkpoint blockade. Receptors were obtained from a human donor with melanoma.

The chain carries TRBV6-1 and TRBJ2-3; 13 bases are a match to TRBD2. The CDR3 spans 16 residues. Germline lookup yields CDR1 MNHNS and CDR2 SASEGT. V lost 4 bases, J lost 6 bases, and 7 bases stayed unmatched. CDR3 sequence reads: CASSALAGGLYDTQYF. CDR3 bases: TGTGCCAGCAGTGCACTAGCGGGGGGGCTTTACGATACGCAGTATTTT.

The chain combines TRBV5-6 with TRBJ1-1; D call uncertain. V gave up 3 bases and J gave up 3 bases, with 15 bases separating them. The CDR3 has 15 amino acids. CDR1 is SGHDT and CDR2 is YYEEEE in the germline V gene. In DNA form, the CDR3 reads TGTGCCAGCAGCTCTTTAGGAGCAATTTACACTGAAGCTTTCTTT. Translated, it gives CASSSLGAIYTEAFF.

CDR3 DNA sequence: TGCGCCAGCAGTGAGTCGCTGGGCGGGGAGCTGTTTTTT. Amino acids: CASSESLGGELFF. This sequence joins TRBV10-1 and TRBJ2-2; D uncertain. Germline loops: CDR1 WNHNN, CDR2 SYGVQD (reference sequence). The CDR3 is made up of 13 amino acids. V was trimmed by 0 bases and J by 7 bases, leaving 6 bases between them.

This rearrangement joins TRBV28 to TRBJ1-2; unclear D gene. Trimming left V 6 bases short and J 2 bases short, with 13 bases between. CDR1 is MDHEN, CDR2 SYDVKM, per germline. This CDR3 region has 14 residues. CDR3 nucleotide sequence: TGTGCCAGCAGCGAACACGGCGGGAACTATGGCTACACCTTC. Amino acids: CASSEHGGNYGYTF.

The gene calls are TRBV7-2 and TRBJ2-5; 10 bases line up with TRBD2. The J call may be faulty, since TRBJ2-7 better matches the DNA end. Germline V gene lookup returns CDR1 SGHTA and CDR2 FQGNSA. CDR3 length: 16 residues. The CDR3 coding sequence is TGTGCCAGCAGCTTACAGAGCGGGAGGGTCTCCTACGAGCAGTACTTC. Its protein is CASSLQSGRVSYEQYF.

The chain links TRBV19 to TRBJ1-1, with unresolved D. The CDR3 runs 12 residues. Trimming stripped 3 bases from V and 5 bases from J, with 7 bases between. Germline assignment: CDR1 LNHDA and CDR2 SQIVND (reference sequence). CDR3 protein: CASSMRLTEAFF. CDR3 in DNA: TGTGCCAGTAGTATGCGTCTGACTGAAGCTTTCTTT.

The rearrangement links TRBV29-1 to TRBJ1-2, with D maybe TRBD1 (5 bases). The ends were cut back, 7 bases at V and 7 bases at J, with 13 bases in the middle. The CDR3 contains 11 residues. Looked up from germline, CDR1 is SQVTM and CDR2 is ANQGSEA. CDR3 DNA: TGCAGCGCCGACCAGGGCCCTGGCTACACCTTC. Translating gives CSADQGPGYTF.

The chain recombines TRBV4-1 with TRBJ2-5, with 10 positions matching TRBD1. The CDR3 sequence is 15 residues long. V lost 1 base, J lost 5 bases, and 4 bases stayed unmatched. Germline CDR1 MGHRA, CDR2 YSYEKL. This CDR3 reads CASSQVGQGSETQYF. The CDR3 bases are TGCGCCAGCAGCCAAGTGGGACAGGGGTCCGAGACCCAGTACTTC.

The J gene is TRBJ2-3, the V gene TRBV2, with D possibly matching TRBD1 (6 bases). V dropped 4 bases and J dropped 2 bases, with 16 bases sitting between them. Germline V lookup: CDR1 SNHLY, CDR2 FYNNEI. The CDR3 is made up of 16 amino acids. In DNA form, the CDR3 reads TGTGCCAGCAGTGGAGGACAGCTCTCTTACACAGATACGCAGTATTTT. Translating gives CASSGGQLSYTDTQYF.

The gene calls are TRBV7-2 and TRBJ2-7; 10 nucleotides line up with TRBD2. Per germline, CDR1 SGHTA and CDR2 FQGNSA. The CDR3 is 16 residues long. V lost 1 base to trimming and J lost 3 bases; unmatched junction nucleotides: 6. Here the CDR3 DNA reads TGTGCCAGCAGCTTAGTTAGCGGGAGGAAGCGCTACGAGCAGTACTTC. Its translation: CASSLVSGRKRYEQYF. Drawing the rest from reference TRBV7-2 and TRBJ2-7, the complete variable domain is GAGVSQSPSNKVTEKGKDVELRCDPISGHTALYWYRQSLGQGLEFLIYFQGNSAPDKSGLPSDRFSAERTGGSVSTLTIQRTQQEDSAVYLCASSLVSGRKRYEQYFGPGTRLTVT.

This clone was seen a handful of times. The V call is TRBV7-3, the J call TRBJ1-2, with unresolved D. This CDR3 spans 15 amino acids. CDR1 and CDR2 from the germline V gene are SGHTA and FQGTGA. V lost 5 bases, J lost 8 bases, and 21 bases lay in between. The CDR3 DNA is TGTGCCAGCAGCCTTTCGGTATTAGAAGGTCGGGGCTACACCTTC. Protein product: CASSLSVLEGRGYTF.

The chain carries TRBV28 and TRBJ2-7, with a tentative D call TRBD2 (5 bases). CDR1 is MDHEN, CDR2 SYDVKM, per germline. V shed 8 bases and J shed 7 bases, with 18 bases lying between them. This CDR3 spans 13 amino acids. The CDR3 reads CASSSSAPGEQYF. CDR3 coding DNA: TGTGCCAGCTCTTCCTCGGCGCCGGGGGAGCAGTACTTC.

The rearrangement joins TRBV6-5 to TRBJ2-7; no reliable D call. Trimming stripped 0 bases from V and 3 bases from J, with 15 bases between. The germline V gene encodes CDR1 MNHEY and CDR2 SVGAGI. There are 16 residues in the CDR3. CDR3 sequence reads: CASSYSVGARSYEQYF. CDR3 bases: TGTGCCAGCAGTTACTCGGTCGGTGCACGTAGCTACGAGCAGTACTTC.